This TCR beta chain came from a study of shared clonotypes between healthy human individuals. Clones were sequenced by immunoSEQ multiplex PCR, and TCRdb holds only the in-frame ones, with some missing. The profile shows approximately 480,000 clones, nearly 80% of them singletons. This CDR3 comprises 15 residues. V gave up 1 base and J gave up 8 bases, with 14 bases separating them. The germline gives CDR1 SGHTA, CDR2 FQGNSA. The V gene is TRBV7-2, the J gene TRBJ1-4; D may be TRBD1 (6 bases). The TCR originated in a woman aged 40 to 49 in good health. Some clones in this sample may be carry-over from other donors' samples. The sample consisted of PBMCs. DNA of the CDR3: TGTGCCAGCAGCTTAGTTGGCACAGGGCGAGAAAAACTGTTTTTT. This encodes CASSLVGTGREKLFF.